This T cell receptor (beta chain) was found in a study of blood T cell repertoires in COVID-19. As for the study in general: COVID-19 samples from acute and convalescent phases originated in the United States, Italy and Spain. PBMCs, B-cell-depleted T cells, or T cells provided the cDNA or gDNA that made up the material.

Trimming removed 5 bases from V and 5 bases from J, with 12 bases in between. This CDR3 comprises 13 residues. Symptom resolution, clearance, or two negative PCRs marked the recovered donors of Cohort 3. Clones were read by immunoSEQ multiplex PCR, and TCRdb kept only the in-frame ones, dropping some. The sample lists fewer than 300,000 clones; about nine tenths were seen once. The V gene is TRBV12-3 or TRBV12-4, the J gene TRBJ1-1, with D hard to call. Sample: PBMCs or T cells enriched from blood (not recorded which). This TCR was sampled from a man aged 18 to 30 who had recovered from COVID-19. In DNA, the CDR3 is TGTGCCAGCAGTCACGGGAGTTTGACTGAAGCTTTCTTT. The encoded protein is CASSHGSLTEAFF.